Listed below are T cell receptor beta chains from one sample, sequenced in a study of neoadjuvant anti-PD-1 for oral cavity cancer. Sequenced by immunoSEQ multiplex PCR; TCRdb stores in-frame clones only, minus some. The table lists some 6,900 clones, about two thirds of them singletons. The input for sequencing was PBMCs, taken before nivolumab (anti-PD-1) treatment. Receptor source: a person between 40 and 80 years old with oral cavity squamous cell carcinoma. Both conserved end residues are part of each CDR3. A D gene is named only where the DNA matches it firmly.

J: TRBJ1-2
D: NA
V: TRBV18
CDR3: CASSPETIRVYGYTF

J: TRBJ1-2
D: TRBD1
V: TRBV7-9
CDR3: CASTPLRRTGLLNNYGYTF

J: TRBJ2-1
D: TRBD1
V: TRBV14
CDR3: CASSQRRGQYNEQFF

J: TRBJ1-6
D: NA
V: TRBV7-6
CDR3: CASSLGQSYGALHF

J: TRBJ1-2
D: NA
V: TRBV6-1
CDR3: CASTLFRAGYGYTF

J: TRBJ2-5
D: NA
V: TRBV9
CDR3: CASSVSPREGTQETQYF

J: TRBJ2-2
D: NA
V: TRBV19
CDR3: CASRWGSRTGELFF

J: TRBJ1-2
D: NA
V: TRBV5-6
CDR3: CASSPTDRPNYGYTF

J: TRBJ2-7
D: NA
V: TRBV27
CDR3: CASSLKGAPSYEQYF

J: TRBJ2-1
D: TRBD1
V: TRBV5-1
CDR3: CASSLYGTEFNEQFF

J: TRBJ1-1
D: NA
V: TRBV5-6
CDR3: CASSLVSGLHRTEAFF

J: TRBJ2-1
D: TRBD1
V: TRBV6-5
CDR3: CASRTGQGLYNEQFF

J: TRBJ1-1
D: TRBD1
V: TRBV6-6
CDR3: CASSSGQGNTEAFF

J: TRBJ2-3
D: TRBD2
V: TRBV7-2
CDR3: CASSGLAGTSTDTQYF

J: TRBJ2-7
D: NA
V: TRBV5-5
CDR3: CASSLRSAGVSYEQYF

J: TRBJ1-2
D: NA
V: TRBV7-9
CDR3: CASSYGAYPTGTGYTF

J: TRBJ2-5
D: TRBD1
V: TRBV4-3
CDR3: CASSQGWVGGDETQYF

J: TRBJ2-7
D: NA
V: TRBV4-2
CDR3: CASSADPGAPWYEQYF

J: TRBJ1-5
D: NA
V: TRBV4-1
CDR3: CASSQQGYQPQHF

J: TRBJ2-2
D: NA
V: TRBV6-1
CDR3: CASSEAGRNTGELFF

J: TRBJ1-2
D: NA
V: TRBV6-1
CDR3: CASSAAGFLGDGYTF

J: TRBJ2-1
D: TRBD2
V: TRBV9
CDR3: CASSVAHAASGAYNEQFF